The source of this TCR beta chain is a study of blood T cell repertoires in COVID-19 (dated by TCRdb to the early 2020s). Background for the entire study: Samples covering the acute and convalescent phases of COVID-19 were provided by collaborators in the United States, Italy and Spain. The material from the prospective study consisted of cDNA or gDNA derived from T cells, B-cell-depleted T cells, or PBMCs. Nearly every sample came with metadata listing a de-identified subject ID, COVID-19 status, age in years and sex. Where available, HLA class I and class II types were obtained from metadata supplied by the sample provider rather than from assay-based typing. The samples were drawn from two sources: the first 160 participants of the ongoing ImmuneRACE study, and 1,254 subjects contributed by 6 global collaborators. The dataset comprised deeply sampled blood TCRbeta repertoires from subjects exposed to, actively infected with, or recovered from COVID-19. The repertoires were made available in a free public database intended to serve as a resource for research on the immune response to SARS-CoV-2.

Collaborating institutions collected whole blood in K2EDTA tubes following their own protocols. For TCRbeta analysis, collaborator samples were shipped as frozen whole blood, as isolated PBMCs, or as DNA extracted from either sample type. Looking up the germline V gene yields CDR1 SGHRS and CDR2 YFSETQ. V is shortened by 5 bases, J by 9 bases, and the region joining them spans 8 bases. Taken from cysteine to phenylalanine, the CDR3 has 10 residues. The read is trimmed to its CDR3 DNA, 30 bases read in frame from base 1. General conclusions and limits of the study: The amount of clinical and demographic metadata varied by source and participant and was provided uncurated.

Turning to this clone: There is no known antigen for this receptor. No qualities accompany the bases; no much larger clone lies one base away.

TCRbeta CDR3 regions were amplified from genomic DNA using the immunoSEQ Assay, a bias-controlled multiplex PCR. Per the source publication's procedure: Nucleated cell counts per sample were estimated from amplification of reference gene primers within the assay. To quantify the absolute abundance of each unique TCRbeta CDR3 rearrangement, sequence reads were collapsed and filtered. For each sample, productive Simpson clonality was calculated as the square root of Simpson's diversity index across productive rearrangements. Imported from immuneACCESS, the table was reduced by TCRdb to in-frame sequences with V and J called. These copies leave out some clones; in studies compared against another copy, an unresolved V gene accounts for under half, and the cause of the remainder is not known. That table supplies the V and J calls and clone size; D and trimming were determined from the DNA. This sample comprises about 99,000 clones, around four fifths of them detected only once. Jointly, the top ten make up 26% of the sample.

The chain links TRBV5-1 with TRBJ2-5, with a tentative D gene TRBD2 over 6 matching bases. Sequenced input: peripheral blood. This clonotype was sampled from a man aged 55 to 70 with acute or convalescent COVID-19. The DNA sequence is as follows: TGCGCCAGCAGACCGGGGGCCCAGTACTTC. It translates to CASRPGAQYF.